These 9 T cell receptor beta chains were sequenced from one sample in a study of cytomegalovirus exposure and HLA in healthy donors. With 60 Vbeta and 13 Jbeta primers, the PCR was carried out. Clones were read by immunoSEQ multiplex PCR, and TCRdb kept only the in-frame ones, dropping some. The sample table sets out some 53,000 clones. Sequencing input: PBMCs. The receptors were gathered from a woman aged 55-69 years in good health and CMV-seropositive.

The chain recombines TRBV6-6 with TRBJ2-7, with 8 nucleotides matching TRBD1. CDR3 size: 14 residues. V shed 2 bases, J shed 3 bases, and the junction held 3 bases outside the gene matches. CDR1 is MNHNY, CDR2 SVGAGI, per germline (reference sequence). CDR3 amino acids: CASSYGTGRYEQYF. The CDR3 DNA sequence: TGTGCCAGCAGTTACGGGACAGGCCGCTACGAGCAGTACTTC.

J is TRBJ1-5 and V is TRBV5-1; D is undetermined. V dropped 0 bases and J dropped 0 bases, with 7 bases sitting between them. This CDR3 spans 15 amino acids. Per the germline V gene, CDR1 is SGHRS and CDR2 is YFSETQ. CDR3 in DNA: TGCGCCAGCAGCTTGGACGGGAGTAGCAATCAGCCCCAGCATTTT. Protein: CASSLDGSSNQPQHF.

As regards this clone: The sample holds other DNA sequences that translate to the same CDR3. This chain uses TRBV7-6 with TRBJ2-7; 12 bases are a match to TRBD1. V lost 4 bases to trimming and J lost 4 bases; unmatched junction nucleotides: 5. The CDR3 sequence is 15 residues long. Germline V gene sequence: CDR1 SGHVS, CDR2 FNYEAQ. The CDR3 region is CASSSKGQGAYEQYF. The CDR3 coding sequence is TGTGCCAGCAGCTCGAAGGGACAGGGGGCTTACGAGCAGTACTTC.

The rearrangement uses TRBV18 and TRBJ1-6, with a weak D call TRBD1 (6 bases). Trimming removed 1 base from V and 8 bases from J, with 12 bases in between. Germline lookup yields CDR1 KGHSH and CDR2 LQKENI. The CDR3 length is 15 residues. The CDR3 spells CASSPLVRGDSPLHF. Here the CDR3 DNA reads TGTGCCAGCTCACCACTTGTCAGGGGAGATTCACCCCTCCACTTT. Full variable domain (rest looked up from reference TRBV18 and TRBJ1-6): NAGVMQNPRHLVRRRGQEARLRCSPMKGHSHVYWYRQLPEEGLKFMVYLQKENIIDESGMPKERFSAEFPKEGPSILRIQQVVRGDSAAYFCASSPLVRGDSPLHFGNGTRLTVT.

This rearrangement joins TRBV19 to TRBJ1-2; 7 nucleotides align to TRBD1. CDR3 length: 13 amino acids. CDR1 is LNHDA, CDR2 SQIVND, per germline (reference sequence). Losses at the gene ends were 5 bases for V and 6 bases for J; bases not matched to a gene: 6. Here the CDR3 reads CASSPQDRDGYTF. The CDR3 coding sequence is TGTGCCAGTAGTCCCCAAGACAGGGATGGCTACACCTTC. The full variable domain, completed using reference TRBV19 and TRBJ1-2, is DGGITQSPKYLFRKEGQNVTLSCEQNLNHDAMYWYRQDPGQGLRLIYYSQIVNDFQKGDIAEGYSVSREKKESFPLTVTSAQKNPTAFYLCASSPQDRDGYTFGSGTRLTVV.

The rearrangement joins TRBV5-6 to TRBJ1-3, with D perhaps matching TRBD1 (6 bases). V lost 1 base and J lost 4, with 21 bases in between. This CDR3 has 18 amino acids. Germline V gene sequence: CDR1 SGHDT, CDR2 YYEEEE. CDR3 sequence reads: CASSLNTAGTRGGNTIYF. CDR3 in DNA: TGTGCCAGCAGCTTGAACACTGCCGGGACCAGGGGAGGAAACACCATATATTTT.

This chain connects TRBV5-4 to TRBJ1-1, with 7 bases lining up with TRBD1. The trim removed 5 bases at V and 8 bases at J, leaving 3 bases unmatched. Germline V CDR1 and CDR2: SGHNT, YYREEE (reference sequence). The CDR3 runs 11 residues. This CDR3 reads CASSQTGEAFF. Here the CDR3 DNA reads TGTGCCAGCAGTCAGACAGGGGAAGCTTTCTTT.

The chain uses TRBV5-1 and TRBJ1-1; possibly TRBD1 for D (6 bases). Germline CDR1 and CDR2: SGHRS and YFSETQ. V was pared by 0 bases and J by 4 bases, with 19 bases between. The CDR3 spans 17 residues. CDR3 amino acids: CASSLAAGGPTTTEAFF. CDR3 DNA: TGCGCCAGCAGCTTGGCCGCCGGGGGGCCCACGACCACTGAAGCTTTCTTT.

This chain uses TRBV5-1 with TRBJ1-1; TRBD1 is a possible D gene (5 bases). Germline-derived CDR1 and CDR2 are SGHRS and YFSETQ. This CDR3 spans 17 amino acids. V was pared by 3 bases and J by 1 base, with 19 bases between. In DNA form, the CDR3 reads TGCGCCAGCAGCTCCCAACTACATCAGGGAGGGAACACTGAAGCTTTCTTT. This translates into CASSSQLHQGGNTEAFF.